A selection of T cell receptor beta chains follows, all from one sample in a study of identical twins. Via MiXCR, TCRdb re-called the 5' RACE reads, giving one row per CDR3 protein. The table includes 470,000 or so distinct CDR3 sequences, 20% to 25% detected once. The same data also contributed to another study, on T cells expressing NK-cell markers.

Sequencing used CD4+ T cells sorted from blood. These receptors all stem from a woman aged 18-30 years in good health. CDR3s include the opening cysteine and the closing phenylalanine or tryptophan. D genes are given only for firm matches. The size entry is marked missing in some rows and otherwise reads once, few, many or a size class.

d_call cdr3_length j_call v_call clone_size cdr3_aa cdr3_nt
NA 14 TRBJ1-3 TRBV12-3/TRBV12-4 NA CASSSRGFGNTIYF TGTGCCAGCAGTTCAAGGGGTTTTGGAAACACCATATATTTT
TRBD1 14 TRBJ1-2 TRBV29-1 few CSVDTGQGNYGYTF TGCAGCGTTGATACCGGACAGGGAAACTATGGCTACACCTTC
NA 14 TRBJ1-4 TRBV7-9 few CASSRHATNEKLFF TGTGCCAGCAGTCGACATGCAACTAATGAAAAACTGTTTTTT
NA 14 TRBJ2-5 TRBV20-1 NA CSARSSRSQETQYF TGCAGTGCTAGATCCTCTAGAAGCCAAGAGACCCAGTACTTC
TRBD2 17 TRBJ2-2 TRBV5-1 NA CASSLESSGIRPGELFF TGCGCCAGCAGCTTGGAGTCTAGCGGGATCAGGCCCGGGGAGCTGTTTTTT
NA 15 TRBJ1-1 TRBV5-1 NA CASSLGIRRNTEAFF TGCGCCAGCAGCCTGGGAATCAGGAGGAACACTGAAGCTTTCTTT
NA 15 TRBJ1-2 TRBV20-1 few CSARDSGGPSYGYTF TGCAGTGCTAGAGATTCTGGGGGGCCATCCTATGGCTACACCTTC
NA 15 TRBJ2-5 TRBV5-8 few CASSLVVGRQETQYF TGTGCCAGCAGCTTGGTGGTTGGCAGACAAGAGACCCAGTACTTC
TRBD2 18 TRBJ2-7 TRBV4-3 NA CASSQDLWLAGGSYEQYF TGCGCCAGCAGCCAAGACCTTTGGCTAGCGGGGGGCTCCTACGAGCAGTACTTC
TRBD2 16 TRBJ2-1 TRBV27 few CASSQATSGRGNEQFF TGTGCCAGCAGTCAAGCTACTAGCGGGAGAGGCAATGAGCAGTTCTTC
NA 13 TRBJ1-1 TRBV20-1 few CSARLGVHTEAFF TGCAGTGCTAGATTGGGGGTACACACTGAAGCTTTCTTT
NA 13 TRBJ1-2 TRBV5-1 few CASSLDWEGGYTF TGCGCCAGCAGCTTGGATTGGGAAGGAGGCTACACCTTC
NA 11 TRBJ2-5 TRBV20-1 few CSATSLETQYF TGCAGTGCTACGAGTCTAGAGACCCAGTACTTC
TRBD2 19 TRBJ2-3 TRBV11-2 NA CASSLRFIAGGSSTDTQYF TGTGCCAGCAGCTTACGTTTTATAGCGGGGGGGTCTAGCACAGATACGCAGTATTTT
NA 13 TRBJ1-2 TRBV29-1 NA CSARGSGARGYTF TGCAGCGCTCGTGGGTCGGGGGCGAGGGGCTACACCTTC
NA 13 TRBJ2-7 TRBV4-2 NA CASSQDQFYEQYF TGTGCCAGCAGCCAAGACCAATTCTACGAGCAGTACTTC
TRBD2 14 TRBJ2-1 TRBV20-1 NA CSARESGSRNEQFF TGCAGTGCTAGAGAGAGCGGGAGTCGTAATGAGCAGTTCTTC
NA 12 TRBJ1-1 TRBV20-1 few CSGAGANTEAFF TGCAGTGGAGCAGGGGCGAACACTGAAGCTTTCTTT
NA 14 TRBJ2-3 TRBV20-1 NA CSAARGPNTDTQYF TGCAGTGCTGCGCGGGGGCCAAACACAGATACGCAGTATTTT
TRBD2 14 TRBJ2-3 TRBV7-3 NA CASSATSGTNTQYF TGTGCCAGCAGCGCCACTAGCGGAACAAATACGCAGTATTTT
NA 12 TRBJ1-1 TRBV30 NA CAWRNMNTEAFF TGTGCCTGGAGAAACATGAACACTGAAGCTTTCTTT
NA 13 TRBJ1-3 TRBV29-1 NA CSVAQSSGNTIYF TGCAGCGTGGCCCAAAGCTCTGGAAACACCATATATTTT
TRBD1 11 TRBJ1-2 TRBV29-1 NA CSVHRGRGYTF TGCAGCGTTCACAGGGGTAGGGGCTACACCTTC
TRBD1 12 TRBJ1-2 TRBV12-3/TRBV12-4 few CASSWTGRGYTF TGTGCCAGCAGTTGGACAGGCCGTGGCTACACCTTC
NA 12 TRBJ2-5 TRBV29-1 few CSVGGGGLDQYF TGCAGCGTTGGGGGTGGGGGGTTGGACCAGTACTTC
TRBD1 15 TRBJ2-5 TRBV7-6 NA CASSLETGVRETQYF TGTGCCAGCAGCTTAGAGACAGGGGTTAGGGAGACCCAGTACTTC
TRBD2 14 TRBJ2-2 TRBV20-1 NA CSAPLAGNTGELFF TGCAGTGCCCCACTAGCGGGGAACACCGGGGAGCTGTTTTTT
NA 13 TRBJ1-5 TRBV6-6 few CASSTGLGQPQHF TGTGCCAGCTCCACAGGGCTTGGTCAGCCCCAGCATTTT
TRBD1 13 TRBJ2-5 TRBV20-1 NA CSGEGRGRETQYF TGCAGTGGAGAGGGCAGGGGGCGAGAGACCCAGTACTTC
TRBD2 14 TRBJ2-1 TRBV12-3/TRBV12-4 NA CASSQLAAYNEQFF TGTGCCAGCAGTCAACTAGCGGCCTACAATGAGCAGTTCTTC
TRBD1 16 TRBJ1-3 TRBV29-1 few CSGWTRTGVAGNTIYF TGCAGCGGGTGGACCAGGACAGGGGTAGCTGGAAACACCATATATTTT
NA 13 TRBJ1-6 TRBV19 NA CASSLQDRSPLHF TGTGCCAGTAGTCTGCAGGACCGGTCACCCCTCCACTTT
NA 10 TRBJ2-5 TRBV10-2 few CASAAETQYF TGCGCCAGCGCAGCGGAGACCCAGTACTTC
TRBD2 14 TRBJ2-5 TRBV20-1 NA CSARGTRIEETQYF TGCAGTGCTAGGGGGACTAGAATCGAGGAGACCCAGTACTTC
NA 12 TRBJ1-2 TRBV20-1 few CSARGGSYGYTF TGCAGTGCTAGAGGGGGCAGTTATGGCTACACCTTC
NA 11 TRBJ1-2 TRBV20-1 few CSARVVQSGTF TGCAGTGCTAGAGTAGTACAGTCGGGAACCTTC
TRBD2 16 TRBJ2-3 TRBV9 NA CASSVELAGGTDTQYF TGTGCCAGCAGCGTAGAACTAGCGGGGGGCACAGATACGCAGTATTTT
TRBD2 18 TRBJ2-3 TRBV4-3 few CASSQDWGSGRVTDTQYF TGCGCCAGCAGCCAAGATTGGGGTAGCGGGAGGGTGACAGATACGCAGTATTTT
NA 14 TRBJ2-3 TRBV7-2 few CASTPFGGTDTQYF TGTGCCAGCACCCCCTTTGGGGGGACAGATACGCAGTATTTT
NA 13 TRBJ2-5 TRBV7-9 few CAGVSSSEETQYF TGTGCCGGGGTGAGCTCTTCGGAGGAGACCCAGTACTTC
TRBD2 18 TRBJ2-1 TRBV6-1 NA CASRRLAGGPISYNEQFF TGTGCCAGCAGACGACTAGCGGGAGGACCCATTTCCTACAATGAGCAGTTCTTC